This is a list of T cell receptor beta chains from one sample in a study of blood T cells in healthy people across ages. TCRdb recomputed calls from the 5' RACE reads with MiXCR, one row per CDR3 protein. Of approximately 400,000 distinct CDR3 sequences listed, approximately 47% are singletons. What was sequenced was blood. The receptors here all came from a man in his sixties in good health. Each CDR3 is given with its conserved first and last residue. The D gene is left open where the match is weak. The size of a clone is reported for some rows only, either as once, few or many, or as a class for expanded clones.

v_gene,j_gene,d_gene,abundance,len,CDR3aa,CDR3nt
TRBV7-9,TRBJ1-2,-,-,12,CASSLAAEDYTF,TGTGCCAGCAGCTTAGCGGCCGAAGACTACACCTTC
TRBV6-2/TRBV6-3,TRBJ2-7,TRBD1,many,17,CASRPGTGLSSSYEQYF,TGTGCCAGCAGACCCGGGACAGGCCTCTCGAGCTCCTACGAGCAGTACTTC
TRBV6-2/TRBV6-3,TRBJ2-5,TRBD1,-,14,CASSYPTGFETQYF,TGTGCCAGCAGTTACCCGACAGGGTTCGAGACCCAGTACTTC
TRBV4-1,TRBJ2-7,TRBD1,few,17,CASSQTLYRGGSYEQYF,TGCGCCAGCAGCCAAACCCTATACAGGGGTGGTTCCTACGAGCAGTACTTC
TRBV20-1,TRBJ2-1,TRBD1,-,14,CSATTGTGYNEQFF,TGCAGTGCTACAACCGGGACAGGGTACAATGAGCAGTTCTTC
TRBV6-6,TRBJ2-2,-,-,15,CASSYSGTATGELFF,TGTGCCAGCAGTTACTCCGGGACCGCCACCGGGGAGCTGTTTTTT
TRBV24-1,TRBJ2-1,-,-,15,CATSDVGEGYNEQFF,TGTGCCACCAGTGATGTGGGAGAAGGCTACAATGAGCAGTTCTTC
TRBV27,TRBJ2-7,-,few,14,CASSPRRTVMEQYF,TGTGCCAGCAGTCCTCGACGGACCGTTATGGAGCAGTACTTC
TRBV5-1,TRBJ2-4,-,-,15,CASSLAGEAKNIQYF,TGCGCCAGCAGCTTGGCCGGGGAAGCCAAAAACATTCAGTACTTC
TRBV11-1,TRBJ2-5,-,-,13,CASSSRGGETQYF,TGTGCCAGCAGCTCCAGGGGGGGAGAGACCCAGTACTTC
TRBV7-2,TRBJ2-5,-,few,16,CASSLVPQTRGETQYF,TGTGCCAGCAGCTTAGTCCCCCAAACCCGGGGAGAGACCCAGTACTTC
TRBV7-8,TRBJ1-1,-,-,13,CASSLGVGTEAFF,TGTGCCAGCAGCTTAGGGGTTGGTACTGAAGCTTTCTTT
TRBV5-1,TRBJ2-5,-,few,16,CASSLAGVGGQETQYF,TGCGCCAGCAGCTTGGCCGGGGTAGGTGGCCAAGAGACCCAGTACTTC
TRBV2,TRBJ2-3,-,-,14,CASSVGQIADTQYF,TGTGCCAGCAGCGTCGGACAGATTGCAGATACGCAGTATTTT
TRBV11-2,TRBJ2-7,-,-,12,CASSLTLTREYF,TGTGCCAGCAGCTTAACACTCACTAGGGAGTACTTC
TRBV12-3/TRBV12-4,TRBJ2-7,TRBD1,-,13,CASSPGTGVEQYF,TGTGCCAGCAGTCCAGGGACAGGGGTCGAGCAGTACTTC
TRBV6-2/TRBV6-3,TRBJ2-7,-,-,12,CASQSSYNEQYF,TGTGCCAGCCAGAGCTCCTACAATGAGCAGTACTTC
TRBV12-3/TRBV12-4,TRBJ1-2,-,-,15,CASTDRGGLGYGYTF,TGTGCCAGCACCGATAGGGGCGGGCTCGGCTATGGCTACACCTTC
TRBV5-1,TRBJ2-1,TRBD2,-,15,CASSLSGGQYNEQFF,TGCGCCAGCAGCCTCAGCGGGGGCCAGTACAATGAGCAGTTCTTC
TRBV11-2,TRBJ2-2,-,-,13,CASTLTNTGELFF,TGTGCCAGCACCCTTACCAACACCGGGGAGCTGTTTTTT
TRBV7-2,TRBJ2-2,-,-,15,CASSFSGPTTGELFF,TGTGCCAGCAGCTTTTCTGGGCCGACCACCGGGGAGCTGTTTTTT
TRBV20-1,TRBJ2-1,TRBD2,few,16,CSASGGLAASYNEQFF,TGCAGTGCTAGCGGAGGACTAGCGGCCTCCTACAATGAGCAGTTCTTC
TRBV29-1,TRBJ1-1,-,-,14,CSVDGRGKFDEAFF,TGCAGCGTTGATGGGAGGGGGAAATTTGATGAAGCTTTCTTT
TRBV6-1,TRBJ2-5,TRBD1,-,12,CASSAVGTVQYF,TGTGCCAGCAGTGCCGTGGGGACAGTGCAGTACTTC
TRBV18,TRBJ2-5,-,-,16,CASSPLPTVAGETQYF,TGTGCCAGCTCACCCCTACCGACGGTGGCTGGTGAGACCCAGTACTTC
TRBV27,TRBJ1-2,-,few,16,CASSLSMRGAGYGYTF,TGTGCCAGCAGTTTATCGATGAGGGGGGCCGGCTATGGCTACACCTTC